What follows describes a single T cell receptor (beta chain). The sample originates from a study of blood T cell repertoires in COVID-19. Study at large: T cells, B-cell-depleted T cells, or PBMCs supplied cDNA or gDNA.

Only in-frame clones appear in the TCRdb table, and some are missing; sequencing was by immunoSEQ multiplex PCR. The sample has 250,000 to 300,000 clones, around four fifths seen once. Germline assignment: CDR1 MDHEN and CDR2 SYDVKM. Trimming removed 2 bases at V and 7 bases at J, with 15 bases between. CDR3 length: 14 amino acids. The receptor was isolated from a man in his fifties or sixties who had recovered from COVID-19. The chain joins TRBV28 to TRBJ2-7; D possibly corresponds to TRBD1 (6 bases). The sequenced sample consisted of peripheral blood. In nucleotides, the CDR3 is TGTGCCAGCAGTTTAAGTCAGGGGAGTAGGGAGCAGTACTTC. Protein product: CASSLSQGSREQYF.